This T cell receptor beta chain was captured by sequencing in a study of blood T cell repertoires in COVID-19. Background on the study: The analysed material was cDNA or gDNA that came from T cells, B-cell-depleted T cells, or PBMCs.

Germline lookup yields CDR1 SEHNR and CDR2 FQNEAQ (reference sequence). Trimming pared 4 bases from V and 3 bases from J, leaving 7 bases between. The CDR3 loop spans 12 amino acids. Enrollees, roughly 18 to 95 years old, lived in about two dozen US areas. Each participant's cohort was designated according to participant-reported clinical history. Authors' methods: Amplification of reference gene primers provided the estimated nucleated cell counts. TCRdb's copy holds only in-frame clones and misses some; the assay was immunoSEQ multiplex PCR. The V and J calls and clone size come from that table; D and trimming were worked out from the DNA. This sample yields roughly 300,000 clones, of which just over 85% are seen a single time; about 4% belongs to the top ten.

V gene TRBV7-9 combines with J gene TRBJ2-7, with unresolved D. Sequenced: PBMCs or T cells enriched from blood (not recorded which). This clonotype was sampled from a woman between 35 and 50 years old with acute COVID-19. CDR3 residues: CASSSALYEQYF. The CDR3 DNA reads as TGTGCCAGCAGCTCTGCACTCTACGAGCAGTACTTC.